Reported below is one T cell receptor (beta chain). No cognate antigen has been identified for it. No much larger clone exists at a distance of one base, and base qualities are not known. The entry originates in a study of PD-1 blockade in classical Hodgkin lymphoma (TCRdb year 2020). The study in broad terms: Nivolumab dosing was 3 mg/kg intravenously every 2 weeks, continuing until either disease progression or unacceptable toxicity. To define a peripheral blood immune signature of response to PD-1 blockade in classical Hodgkin lymphoma, the study combined TCR beta sequencing with CyTOF. The paper as a whole reports these results and caveats: Baseline diversity similar to that of newly diagnosed patients was observed in trial patients achieving complete response, whereas significantly lower diversity was observed in partial responders and progressors. Lower diversity was seen in patients whose nivolumab began less than 1 year after ASCT, and these patients were left out of later analyses so that immune reconstitution would not confound the results. A significant rise by C4D1 was seen in CD4+ but not CD8+ TCR diversity (p=0.0027 vs p=0.16), with the rise being most apparent in complete responders (p=0.02). The study covered only a single clinical trial cohort, and the causes of the repertoire differences, possibly disease activity or prior therapy, were still not defined. Baseline TCR diversity was reported as lower in newly diagnosed patients than in healthy donors, and lower still in relapsed/refractory patients.

V and J lose 5 bases and 1 base, and a span of 8 bases separates them. The CDR3, cysteine through phenylalanine, is 13 amino acids long. The DNA shown is the 39-base CDR3, in frame from base 1. According to the germline V gene, CDR1 reads SNHLY and CDR2 reads FYNNEI. The Qiagen DNeasy kit was used to extract genomic DNA from unsorted PBMCs and from the negatively selected CD4+ and CD8+ fractions. TCR beta CDR3 regions were amplified by immunoSEQ multiplex PCR using primers annealing to V and J segments. A synthetic immune receptor repertoire was used to minimize amplification bias, and any residual bias was removed computationally once sequencing was done. The authors' analysis ran thus. Custom Python scripts were used to quantify repertoire diversity as the Shannon entropy index. The unsorted, CD4+ and CD8+ repertoires were each analyzed separately, with the exception of combined analyses, where CD4+ and CD8+ sequences were merged in silico. Clonal expansion was defined as at least a 2-fold frequency increase after treatment relative to C1D1, with a pseudocount of 0.5 for undetected baseline clones. Clones with 0 or 1 copy at C1D1 were defined as singleton clones, while clones with 2 or more copies were defined as non-singleton clones. By matching protein sequences in sorted samples from the same patient, clones expanded in unsorted samples were annotated as CD4+, CD8+ or unknown. Wilcoxon tests on paired samples were used to test changes in diversity from C1D1 to C4D1. TCRdb carries this immuneACCESS record with in-frame sequences only. Its versions omit some clonotypes, under half of them owing to an unresolved V gene in the studies checked, with the rest unexplained. V and J calls and clone size come straight from that table; D and trimming were deduced from the DNA. The sample records about 86,000 clones, approximately 91% of which are singletons. The ten largest clones capture less than 25% of the sample.

What this sample's time point label stands for: cycle 1 day 1 (C1D1), immediately before nivolumab initiation. Every trial patient had relapsed following autologous stem cell transplantation, and prior brentuximab vedotin exposure was what differed among cohorts A, B and C. The trial cohort included some 53 patients with relapsed/refractory classical Hodgkin lymphoma, and each patient had a best overall response of complete response, partial response or progressive disease. Single-agent nivolumab was administered to trial patients in the multi-cohort phase II CheckMate 205 trial. Best overall response was determined by an independent review committee according to the 2007 International Working Group response criteria. Trial PBMCs were collected just before the start of nivolumab (C1D1) and during therapy at cycle 2 day 1 and cycle 4 day 1. After peripheral blood was drawn into 8 mL Vacutainer Cell Preparation Tubes, PBMCs were isolated by centrifugation and then cryopreserved.

The sample consisted of peripheral blood mononuclear cells (PBMCs), taken at baseline. The rearrangement joined TRBV2 to TRBJ1-1; no confident D gene assignment can be made. This TCR was recovered from a human donor with classical Hodgkin lymphoma. The bases read TGTGCCAGCAGTATAGACGGGAACACTGAAGCTTTCTTT. The resulting protein is CASSIDGNTEAFF.